These 20 T cell receptor beta chains were sequenced from one sample in a study of T-cell memory formation after mild COVID-19. TCRdb ran MiXCR on the 5' RACE reads and lists one entry per CDR3 protein. The table includes roughly 160,000 distinct CDR3 sequences, 10% to 15% detected once. Sequencing was carried out using PBMCs or a T cell subset sorted from them (not recorded which). The receptors were gathered from a man younger than 35 who had mild COVID-19 (a few samples of this study predate the infection). Cell type and time point are not known.

This clonotype has a handful of counts. The rearrangement uses TRBV9 and TRBJ2-6; 8 bases line up with TRBD2. This CDR3 has 19 amino acids. After removal of 1 base from V and 0 bases from J, the junction contained 9 bases not matched to a gene. Germline V gives CDR1 SGDLS, CDR2 YYNGEE. For the CDR3, the DNA is TGTGCCAGCAGCGTAACCCGAGCGGGGGCTTTCTCTGGGGCCAACGTCCTGACTTTC. It is translated as CASSVTRAGAFSGANVLTF.

This clonotype was seen only a few times. V is TRBV20-1 and J is TRBJ1-2, with D perhaps TRBD1 (5 bases). V gave up 2 bases and J gave up 4 bases, with 8 bases separating them. The CDR3 spans 12 residues. Per the germline V gene, CDR1 is DFQATT and CDR2 is SNEGSKA (reference sequence). CDR3 nucleotide sequence: TGCAGTGCTAGAAGGGACTTCTATGGCTACACCTTC. Protein sequence: CSARRDFYGYTF.

The J gene is TRBJ2-7, the V gene TRBV11-2; TRBD1 aligns across 9 bases. V dropped 5 bases and J dropped 2; count of bases not matched to a gene: 7. This CDR3 is 15 amino acids long. CDR1 and CDR2 from the germline V gene are SGHAT and FQNNGV. CDR3 protein: CASSHTTGGTYEQYF. Here the CDR3 DNA reads TGTGCCAGCAGCCATACGACAGGGGGGACCTACGAGCAGTACTTC.

This clonotype was recorded once. This chain's CDR3 is CASSRQGAKDTQYF. The CDR3 coding sequence is TGCGCCAGCAGCCGGCAGGGGGCAAAAGATACGCAGTATTTT. V gene TRBV5-1 combines with J gene TRBJ2-3; 8 bases fit TRBD1. The CDR3 consists of 14 residues. V shed 4 bases and J 5 bases; nucleotides not matched to a gene: 6. Germline V gene data show CDR1 as SGHRS and CDR2 as YFSETQ.

This clonotype appeared many times. V and J are TRBV28 and TRBJ2-3; 10 bases match TRBD2. This CDR3 spans 14 amino acids. Germline CDR1 is MDHEN and CDR2 is SYDVKM. The junction had 2 bases not matched to a gene; V was cut back by 7 bases and J by 1 base. The CDR3 loop reads CASTLAGGTDTQYF. DNA for the CDR3: TGTGCCAGCACCCTAGCGGGAGGCACAGATACGCAGTATTTT. Variable domain in full (rest from reference TRBV28 and TRBJ2-3): DVKVTQSSRYLVKRTGEKVFLECVQDMDHENMFWYRQDPGLGLRLIYFSYDVKMKEKGDIPEGYSVSREKKERFSLILESASTNQTSMYLCASTLAGGTDTQYFGPGTRLTVL.

This chain joins TRBV6-5 and TRBJ1-1; unclear D gene. CDR1 is MNHEY, CDR2 SVGAGI, per germline. The length of the CDR3 is 13 residues. The V end was cut by 6 bases, the J end by 3 bases, with 11 bases between. The CDR3 coding sequence is TGTGCCAGCAGGCTAGTCCCGTACACTGAAGCTTTCTTT. Residues: CASRLVPYTEAFF.

The table lists this clonotype with a few counts. This sequence joins TRBV6-6 and TRBJ1-2; D might be TRBD1 (5 bases). Trimming removed 7 bases from V and 2 bases from J, with 11 bases in between. This CDR3 comprises 13 residues. Germline CDR1 is MNHNY and CDR2 is SVGAGI (reference sequence). The CDR3 protein is CASNRRANYGYTF. CDR3 coding DNA: TGTGCCAGCAACCGCAGGGCCAACTATGGCTACACCTTC.

This clonotype came up many times. The rearrangement joins TRBV5-4 to TRBJ2-7; 7 bases fit TRBD1. There are 16 residues in the CDR3. V was pared by 0 bases and J by 3 bases, with 9 bases of the junction left unmatched. CDR1 is SGHNT and CDR2 is YYREEE in the germline V gene (reference sequence). CDR3 nucleotide sequence: TGTGCCAGCAGCTTGGCCGCGGACAGGCGAGACTACGAGCAGTACTTC. Its protein product is CASSLAADRRDYEQYF.

V usage is TRBV7-9 and J usage is TRBJ2-7; TRBD2 is a possible D gene (6 bases). V gave up 7 bases and J gave up 6 bases, with 19 bases separating them. CDR1 is SEHNR and CDR2 is FQNEAQ in the germline V gene (reference sequence). The CDR3 covers 14 residues. DNA of the CDR3: TGTGCCAGCAACCAGGGCTGGCAGGGAGGCGAGCAGTACTTC. Translating it yields CASNQGWQGGEQYF.

Only a few counts were recorded for this clonotype. This chain joins TRBV7-3 and TRBJ2-2; 7 nucleotides line up with TRBD2. The length of the CDR3 is 14 residues. Germline lookup yields CDR1 SGHTA and CDR2 FQGTGA. Trimming took 5 bases from V and 6 from J; bases not matched to a gene: 6. In DNA form, the CDR3 reads TGTGCCAGCAGCCCCACTAGCGTGGCCGGGGAGCTGTTTTTT. Protein: CASSPTSVAGELFF.

This clonotype was recorded at least ten times. This chain uses TRBV7-2 with TRBJ1-2; D may be TRBD1 (6 bases). V lost 0 bases and J lost 4, with 15 bases in between. Germline V gene sequence: CDR1 SGHTA, CDR2 FQGNSA. This CDR3 is built from 16 residues. The CDR3 loop is CASSLAYGTSPYGYTF. Written as DNA, the CDR3 is TGTGCCAGCAGCTTAGCATACGGGACAAGTCCCTATGGCTACACCTTC.

The V call is TRBV4-3, the J call TRBJ2-2, with a possible D match to TRBD1 (6 bases). CDR1 and CDR2 (germline): LGHNA, YSLEER. V was shortened by 0 bases and J by 7 bases, with 21 bases between the two germline ends. This CDR3 spans 18 amino acids. The CDR3 coding sequence is TGCGCCAGCAGCCAAGATAATTCCATTGCAGGGGTGATCGGGGAGCTGTTTTTT. Encoded protein: CASSQDNSIAGVIGELFF.

The V gene is TRBV6-5, the J gene TRBJ2-5; TRBD2 matches 9 bases. V was pared by 6 bases and J by 5 bases, with 4 bases of the junction left unmatched. The CDR3 has 13 amino acids. Germline CDR1 MNHEY, CDR2 SVGAGI. The CDR3 spells CASRLAGVETQYF. For the CDR3, the DNA is TGTGCCAGCAGATTAGCGGGGGTGGAGACCCAGTACTTC.

The chain employs TRBV11-2 and TRBJ2-1; 8 bases are shared with TRBD1. V lost 7 bases to trimming and J lost 9 bases; unmatched junction nucleotides: 11. The CDR3 runs to 14 residues. Germline CDR1 is SGHAT and CDR2 is FQNNGV. CDR3 in DNA: TGTGCCAGCATCATGGGCCCGGGGACAGGTGAGCAGTTCTTC. It encodes CASIMGPGTGEQFF.

This clonotype was observed a few times. The genes are TRBV18 and TRBJ2-3; possible D gene TRBD2, 6 bases. The CDR3 has 14 residues. Germline V gene sequence: CDR1 KGHSH, CDR2 LQKENI. With 3 bases removed from V and 3 bases from J, the gap between germline ends came to 10 bases. The CDR3 reads CASSPPTRTDTQYF. CDR3 DNA: TGTGCCAGCTCACCCCCGACTAGAACAGATACGCAGTATTTT.

There are a few counts of this clonotype. The chain joins TRBV10-3 to TRBJ1-1, with D unclear. The germline V gene has CDR1 ENHRY and CDR2 SYGVKD. The V gene lost 1 base and the J gene lost 4 bases, with 7 bases spanning the gap. The CDR3 consists of 13 residues. This CDR3 reads CAISEYQVTEAFF. CDR3 nucleotide sequence: TGTGCCATCAGTGAGTACCAGGTCACTGAAGCTTTCTTT.

V gene TRBV28 combines with J gene TRBJ1-1; D may be TRBD1 (5 bases). The germline V and J ends were trimmed by 6 bases and 8 bases, with 10 bases remaining between them. The CDR3 is made up of 11 amino acids. Germline lookup yields CDR1 MDHEN and CDR2 SYDVKM. The CDR3 region is CASRRGREAFF. CDR3 DNA sequence: TGTGCCAGCAGAAGGGGCAGGGAAGCTTTCTTT.

The chain carries TRBV3-1 and TRBJ2-5; no clear D gene. V lost 1 base to trimming and J lost 1 base, with 7 bases between them. The length of the CDR3 is 14 residues. Per germline, CDR1 LGHDT and CDR2 YNNKEL (reference sequence). The CDR3 region has the DNA TGTGCCAGCAGCCAAGCCCCATCCCAAGAGACCCAGTACTTC. It encodes CASSQAPSQETQYF.

J is TRBJ1-1 and V is TRBV10-3; TRBD1 matches 8 bases. The germline gives CDR1 ENHRY, CDR2 SYGVKD. Trimming cost V 10 bases and J 4 bases; bases outside gene matches: 8. The CDR3 consists of 13 residues. The CDR3 here is CATADRGITEAFF. The DNA for the CDR3 is TGTGCCACCGCTGACAGGGGAATCACTGAAGCTTTCTTT.

This clonotype was seen many times. The genes are TRBV12-3 or TRBV12-4 and TRBJ2-6; D gene unclear. V was shortened by 8 bases and J by 4 bases, with 6 bases between the two germline ends. The CDR3 spans 12 residues. The CDR3 DNA follows: TGTGCCAGCGGCCAAGGGGCCAACGTCCTGACTTTC. Translated, it gives CASGQGANVLTF.